The 13 T cell receptor beta chains below were found in one sample sequenced in a study of blood T cell repertoires in COVID-19. Sequenced by immunoSEQ multiplex PCR; TCRdb stores in-frame clones only, minus some. The sample holds fewer than 300,000 clones, 90% seen once. The material sequenced was peripheral blood. The source is a woman aged 50 to 65 with COVID-19, enrolled during active disease.

The chain combines TRBV2 with TRBJ1-6; D possibly corresponds to TRBD1 (5 bases). The CDR3 extends over 16 amino acids. The germline V gene has CDR1 SNHLY and CDR2 FYNNEI. V lost 6 bases and J 6 bases, leaving 18 bases between the germline ends. The CDR3 coding sequence is TGTGCCAGCAGGGGGTTACAGGAGATTGGTAATTCACCCCTCCACTTT. It yields the protein CASRGLQEIGNSPLHF.

CDR3 DNA: TGCGCCAGCAGCCAAGATCTGCAGCGAGCTAACTATGGCTACACCTTC. This translates into CASSQDLQRANYGYTF. The chain has TRBV4-1 and TRBJ1-2, with unresolved D. Trimming left V 0 bases short and J 0 bases short, with 11 bases between. Germline V gene data show CDR1 as MGHRA and CDR2 as YSYEKL. The CDR3 is made up of 16 amino acids.

This clone has just one count. The J gene is TRBJ2-7, the V gene TRBV29-1; possible D gene TRBD1, 6 bases. This CDR3 is 12 amino acids long. Trimming stripped 7 bases from V and 3 bases from J, with 13 bases between. The V gene's germline CDR1 is SQVTM and CDR2 ANQGSEA. The CDR3 sequence is CSAWDTVYEQYF. The CDR3 DNA follows: TGCAGCGCGTGGGACACTGTCTACGAGCAGTACTTC.

The chain couples TRBV19 to TRBJ1-5; D possibly corresponds to TRBD1 (5 bases). Germline V gene data show CDR1 as LNHDA and CDR2 as SQIVND (reference sequence). The germline V and J ends were trimmed by 3 bases and 9 bases, with 18 bases remaining between them. CDR3 length: 15 residues. As DNA, the CDR3 is TGTGCCAGTAGTATGGGGGGTCCGGGAATCATGCCCCAGCATTTT. The encoded protein is CASSMGGPGIMPQHF.

The CDR3 nucleotides read TGCAGCGTCATCGGGACAGGGGTTGGCGACGAGCAGTACTTC. The encoded protein is CSVIGTGVGDEQYF. The V call is TRBV29-1, the J call TRBJ2-7; 10 bases are a match to TRBD1. V was clipped by 6 bases and J by 5 bases; unmatched bases: 10. From germline, CDR1 is SQVTM and CDR2 ANQGSEA. There are 14 residues in the CDR3.

The genes are TRBV19 and TRBJ1-3, with D hard to call. CDR1 is LNHDA and CDR2 is SQIVND in the germline V gene (reference sequence). The CDR3 has 16 residues. V was cut by 7 bases and J by 0 bases, with 16 bases left in between. The CDR3 spells CASNEGTVGSGNTIYF. CDR3 in DNA: TGTGCCAGTAACGAGGGAACCGTGGGCTCTGGAAACACCATATATTTT.

The chain carries TRBV5-1 and TRBJ2-5; D is possibly TRBD1 (6 bases). The CDR3 loop spans 15 amino acids. Germline values: CDR1 SGHRS, CDR2 YFSETQ. V was cut by 7 bases and J by 5 bases, with 21 bases left in between. The CDR3 loop is CASLQGQGRIETQYF. CDR3 in DNA: TGCGCCAGCCTCCAAGGCCAGGGGAGAATTGAGACCCAGTACTTC.

This chain joins TRBV10-1 and TRBJ2-3; TRBD1 agrees at 9 bases. The V and J ends lost 2 bases and 3 bases, in that order; junction bases with no gene match: 6. The CDR3 loop spans 16 amino acids. The germline V gene encodes CDR1 WNHNN and CDR2 SYGVQD (reference sequence). The CDR3 nucleotides are TGCGCCAGCAGTGAGGGAACAGGGGGCGCGACAGATACGCAGTATTTT. Its protein is CASSEGTGGATDTQYF.

The genes are TRBV27 and TRBJ1-2; D unresolved. The CDR3 contains 13 residues. Trimming shortened V by 6 bases and J by 8 bases, and 16 bases separated the two germline ends. Germline values: CDR1 MNHEY, CDR2 SMNVEV (reference sequence). DNA of the CDR3: TGTGCCAGCAGCCGGTCCCGGCTGGGCGGCTACACCTTC. Amino acids: CASSRSRLGGYTF.

This clone was counted once. The rearrangement joins TRBV5-1 to TRBJ1-1; unclear D gene. Trimming shortened V by 0 bases and J by 0 bases, and 3 bases separated the two germline ends. The germline gives CDR1 SGHRS, CDR2 YFSETQ. The CDR3 sequence is 13 residues long. CDR3 residues: CASSLDMNTEAFF. CDR3 sequence (DNA): TGCGCCAGCAGCTTGGATATGAACACTGAAGCTTTCTTT.

CDR3 region: CSAIRGETQYF. CDR3 DNA: TGCAGTGCTATCAGGGGAGAGACCCAGTACTTC. The chain uses TRBV20-1 and TRBJ2-5; D possibly corresponds to TRBD1 (6 bases). The CDR3 contains 11 residues. V lost 4 bases to trimming and J lost 4 bases, with 7 bases between them. Germline CDR1 reads DFQATT; CDR2 reads SNEGSKA (reference sequence).

This chain connects TRBV7-6 to TRBJ1-1; no reliable D call. This CDR3 spans 14 amino acids. Looked up from germline, CDR1 is SGHVS and CDR2 is FNYEAQ. Between the trimmed V and J ends, which lost 1 base and 0 bases, there was a span of 6 bases. CDR3 coding DNA: TGTGCCAGCAGCTTAGGTCAGATGAACACTGAAGCTTTCTTT. Its protein is CASSLGQMNTEAFF.

J is TRBJ2-7 and V is TRBV6-2 or TRBV6-3, with 7 bases matching TRBD2. The germline V gene encodes CDR1 MNHEY and CDR2 SVGEGT. CDR3 length: 16 residues. With V trimmed by 0 bases and J by 0 bases, 5 bases remained unmatched. This chain's CDR3 is CASSYSGTTSSYEQYF. The CDR3 nucleotides read TGTGCCAGCAGTTACTCAGGGACTACGAGCTCCTACGAGCAGTACTTC.